The 30 T cell receptor beta chains presented below share a single source sample, sequenced in a study of T cells in Graves' hyperthyroidism and ophthalmopathy. RNA transcripts gave rise to amplified TCR beta CDR3 regions. First-round RT-PCR with HTBI primers amplified the TCR CDR3 region. From the multiplex PCR reads, TCRdb called clonotypes with MiXCR, one entry per CDR3 protein. The data show under 350,000 distinct CDR3 sequences, 21% seen once. The source material was blood. The receptors here all came from a woman aged 50 to 60 with Graves' hyperthyroidism.

This clonotype was detected ten times or more. This chain joins TRBV29-1 and TRBJ2-3; TRBD2 might be the D (5 bases). The germline CDR1 and CDR2 sequences are SQVTM and ANQGSEA. CDR3 length equals 13 residues. The CDR3 protein is CTPPERHTDTQYF. The CDR3 DNA reads TGCACCCCGCCGGAGCGGCACACAGATACGCAGTATTTT.

The J gene is TRBJ1-5, the V gene TRBV19; tentative D call: TRBD1 (6 bases). V lost 7 bases and J 6 bases, leaving 13 bases between the germline ends. Germline V gives CDR1 LNHDA, CDR2 SQIVND (reference sequence). CDR3 length: 13 amino acids. The CDR3 coding sequence is TGTGCCAGTACCATAACAGGGAGTCAGCCCCAGCATTTT. Protein: CASTITGSQPQHF.

At least ten counts were recorded for this clonotype. CDR3: CAISESDTSSYEQYF. CDR3 DNA sequence: TGTGCCATCAGTGAGTCGGACACGAGCTCCTACGAGCAGTACTTC. This chain joins TRBV10-3 and TRBJ2-7, with a tentative D call TRBD1 (5 bases). CDR1 and CDR2 from the germline V gene are ENHRY and SYGVKD. CDR3 length equals 15 residues. V was trimmed by 0 bases and J by 0 bases, leaving 9 bases between them.

This clonotype has a handful of counts. The genes are TRBV18 and TRBJ2-5; D not certain. This CDR3 comprises 14 residues. V was shortened by 3 bases and J by 4 bases, with 12 bases between the two germline ends. CDR1 KGHSH and CDR2 LQKENI come from the germline V gene. For the CDR3, the DNA is TGTGCCAGCTCACCTCAGGACCTTTTAGAGACCCAGTACTTC. It codes for CASSPQDLLETQYF.

This clonotype was seen a handful of times. Here the CDR3 reads CASSLGAQTDTQYF. The DNA for the CDR3 is TGTGCCAGCAGTTTGGGGGCTCAAACAGATACGCAGTATTTT. The rearrangement links TRBV27 to TRBJ2-3, with a possible D match to TRBD1 (6 bases). Trimming stripped 3 bases from V and 3 bases from J, with 10 bases between. Looked up from germline, CDR1 is MNHEY and CDR2 is SMNVEV (reference sequence). The CDR3 is 14 residues long.

The chain is built from TRBV9 and TRBJ1-5; no definite D call. The germline V gene has CDR1 SGDLS and CDR2 YYNGEE. Trimming took 0 bases from V and 2 from J, leaving 12 bases between them. The CDR3 consists of 16 residues. CDR3 DNA: TGTGCCAGCAGCGTAGGGGCCGGAAACGGCAATCAGCCCCAGCATTTT. Translated: CASSVGAGNGNQPQHF.

This clonotype was detected only a few times. The missing conserved phenylalanine or tryptophan at the end of this CDR3 makes a read error likely. This chain connects TRBV20-1 to TRBJ1-6, with a tentative D call TRBD1 (5 bases). The CDR3 spans 15 residues. V was shortened by 3 bases and J by 12 bases, with 21 bases between the two germline ends. Per the germline V gene, CDR1 is DFQATT and CDR2 is SNEGSKA (reference sequence). The CDR3 region is CSARGVTTGFGPLHL. The CDR3 DNA sequence: TGCAGTGCTAGGGGGGTAACCACTGGGTTTGGACCCCTCCACCTT.

This clonotype was found many times. The chain recombines TRBV28 with TRBJ2-4; 15 bases align to TRBD2. This CDR3 has 19 residues. Looked up from germline, CDR1 is MDHEN and CDR2 is SYDVKM. The junction had 9 bases not matched to a gene; V was cut back by 6 bases and J by 0 bases. The CDR3 loop is CASSPPGLAGGGAKNIQYF. The CDR3 nucleotides read TGTGCCAGCAGCCCTCCGGGACTAGCGGGAGGCGGAGCCAAAAACATTCAGTACTTC.

This clonotype was detected ten times or more. V is TRBV7-9 and J is TRBJ2-7; 7 bases are a match to TRBD1. CDR3 size: 14 residues. Germline values: CDR1 SEHNR, CDR2 FQNEAQ (reference sequence). Trimming took 1 base from V and 6 from J; bases not matched to a gene: 6. The CDR3 region has the DNA TGTGCCAGCAGCTTAGATCAGGGGGTTCGCGAGCAGTACTTC. Translation gives CASSLDQGVREQYF.

In this sample, this clonotype turned up once. The J gene is TRBJ1-5, the V gene TRBV6-5, with D perhaps matching TRBD1 (5 bases). The CDR3 is made up of 16 amino acids. Deletions cut 2 bases from V and 3 bases from J, with 14 bases between. Germline CDR1 reads MNHEY; CDR2 reads SVGAGI. The CDR3, as DNA: TGTGCCAGCAGTTACGGCGGGGCCTATGACAATCAGCCCCAGCATTTT. Translation gives CASSYGGAYDNQPQHF.

Written as DNA, the CDR3 is TGTGCCAGCAGTGAACAATCAGGGTCTACCTACGAGCAGTACTTC. This codes for CASSEQSGSTYEQYF. V and J are TRBV2 and TRBJ2-7; tentative D call: TRBD1 (5 bases). V was pared by 2 bases and J by 2 bases, with 13 bases between. The CDR3 extends over 15 amino acids. Per germline, CDR1 SNHLY and CDR2 FYNNEI.

This clonotype was observed at least ten times. The V gene is TRBV11-3, the J gene TRBJ2-3; 11 bases map to TRBD2. Germline V gene lookup returns CDR1 SGHNT and CDR2 YENEEA. The CDR3 is 18 residues long. After removal of 3 bases from V and 1 base from J, the junction contained 9 bases not matched to a gene. For the CDR3, the DNA is TGTGCCAGCAGCTTCAGACCTCTACTAGCGGGAGGCACAGATACGCAGTATTTT. Its translation is CASSFRPLLAGGTDTQYF.

This clonotype was observed many times. V usage is TRBV3-1 and J usage is TRBJ2-2; 9 bases map to TRBD2. Germline V gene sequence: CDR1 LGHDT, CDR2 YNNKEL (reference sequence). This CDR3 has 17 amino acids. Trimming cost V 0 bases and J 4 bases; bases outside gene matches: 6. DNA for the CDR3: TGTGCCAGCAGCCAAGATTTGGTAGCGGGAGTCACCGGGGAGCTGTTTTTT. It codes for CASSQDLVAGVTGELFF. Complete variable domain (other parts from reference TRBV3-1 and TRBJ2-2): DTAVSQTPKYLVTQMGNDKSIKCEQNLGHDTMYWYKQDSKKFLKIMFSYNNKELIINETVPNRFSPKSPDKAHLNLHINSLELGDSAVYFCASSQDLVAGVTGELFFGEGSRLTVL.

Ten or more counts support this clonotype. The chain joins TRBV3-1 to TRBJ2-7; 9 nucleotides match TRBD2. Trimming took 4 bases from V and 5 from J; bases not matched to a gene: 9. This CDR3 is built from 15 residues. CDR1 is LGHDT and CDR2 is YNNKEL in the germline V gene (reference sequence). This CDR3 is CASSRLAGSRDEQYF. As DNA, the CDR3 is TGTGCCAGCAGCCGCCTAGCGGGGTCCCGCGACGAGCAGTACTTC.

This clonotype was picked up many times. V is TRBV3-1 and J is TRBJ2-1; TRBD2 agrees at 10 bases. The CDR3 contains 16 residues. With 1 base clipped from V and 5 bases from J, the junction kept 5 bases outside the gene matches. From germline, CDR1 is LGHDT and CDR2 YNNKEL (reference sequence). CDR3 protein: CASSQGVAGGNNEQFF. The CDR3 region has the DNA TGTGCCAGCAGCCAAGGGGTAGCGGGAGGTAACAATGAGCAGTTCTTC.

The rearrangement joins TRBV6-4 to TRBJ2-7; perhaps TRBD2 as D (5 bases). The length of the CDR3 is 14 residues. V lost 3 bases to trimming and J lost 2 bases, with 11 bases between them. Germline V gene sequence: CDR1 MRHNA, CDR2 SNTAGT. The CDR3 region is CASSELAGTYEQYF. The CDR3 nucleotides are TGTGCCAGCAGTGAGCTAGCTGGGACCTACGAGCAGTACTTC.

The rearrangement joins TRBV30 to TRBJ1-1; a possible D gene is TRBD1 (5 bases). This CDR3 spans 14 amino acids. The V end was cut by 0 bases, the J end by 3 bases, with 11 bases between. The germline V gene encodes CDR1 GTSNPN and CDR2 SVGIG (reference sequence). The CDR3 loop is CAWSVVGGDTEAFF. In DNA, the CDR3 is TGTGCCTGGAGTGTAGTGGGGGGTGACACTGAAGCTTTCTTT.

The gene calls are TRBV28 and TRBJ2-5, with TRBD2 matching 16 bases. Germline lookup yields CDR1 MDHEN and CDR2 SYDVKM. Trimming at V came to 6 bases and at J to 0 bases, leaving 10 bases not matched to a gene. CDR3 length equals 19 residues. CDR3 in amino acids: CASSEIPGLAGGYQETQYF. CDR3 nucleotide sequence: TGTGCCAGCAGCGAAATCCCGGGACTAGCGGGAGGGTACCAAGAGACCCAGTACTTC.

Details on this clonotype: This clone may be a read error of a much larger clone one base away. The chain recombines TRBV24-1 with TRBJ2-3; 7 bases fit TRBD1. CDR3 length: 13 residues. CDR1 and CDR2 (germline): KGHDR, SFDVKD. The CDR3 protein is CATGTAITDTHYF. The CDR3 region has the DNA TGTGCCACCGGGACAGCAATCACAGATACGCATTATTTT.

With respect to this clonotype: This may be a read error: a much more frequent sequence differs by one nucleotide. This chain links TRBV14 with TRBJ1-1; tentative D call: TRBD1 (5 bases). The ends were cut back, 1 base at V and 6 bases at J, with 15 bases in the middle. Germline V CDR1 and CDR2: SGHDN, FVKESK. This CDR3 region has 15 residues. CDR3 protein: CASSQGDGVRAEAFF. For the CDR3, the DNA is TGTGCCAGCAGCCAAGGGGACGGGGTGAGGGCTGAAGCTTTCTTT.

The V gene is TRBV2, the J gene TRBJ2-7; TRBD1 agrees at 11 bases. CDR3 length: 15 residues. Trimming took 4 bases from V and 3 from J; bases not matched to a gene: 5. Germline CDR1 SNHLY, CDR2 FYNNEI. In DNA, the CDR3 is TGTGCCAGCAGTGGGACAGGGGGCGCGTTCTACGAGCAGTACTTC. Translating gives CASSGTGGAFYEQYF.

This clonotype was seen only a few times. This chain uses TRBV29-1 with TRBJ2-5; 9 positions agree with TRBD2. The V gene end was trimmed by 7 bases and the J gene end by 0 bases; junction bases not matched to a gene: 0. The CDR3 contains 12 residues. Germline CDR1 is SQVTM and CDR2 is ANQGSEA. The CDR3 protein is CSGGGDQETQYF. The CDR3 nucleotides read TGCAGCGGCGGGGGGGACCAAGAGACCCAGTACTTC.

This clonotype has a count of ten or more. The gene calls are TRBV7-2 and TRBJ1-1; 9 bases match TRBD1. The trim removed 5 bases at V and 5 bases at J, leaving 12 bases unmatched. Germline V gives CDR1 SGHTA, CDR2 FQGNSA. CDR3 length: 16 residues. CDR3 coding DNA: TGTGCCAGCAGCCCACCCAACAGGGGGCGGGGGACTGAAGCTTTCTTT. Residues: CASSPPNRGRGTEAFF.

This clonotype was detected a few times. This sequence may be a read error, since a much larger clone differs from it by one base. The chain carries TRBV11-3 and TRBJ2-7, with 10 bases matching TRBD1. Unmatched junction bases numbered 8, after V lost 5 bases and J lost 7 bases. Per the germline V gene, CDR1 is SGHNT and CDR2 is YENEEA. The CDR3 covers 14 residues. The CDR3 DNA follows: TGTGCCAGCAGCCACGCGGGACAGGGGATGGAGCAGTACTTC. Amino acid sequence: CASSHAGQGMEQYF.

This clonotype occurred many times. The rearrangement joins TRBV27 to TRBJ1-1; D is undetermined. V was pared by 1 base and J by 1 base, with 10 bases between. This CDR3 has 15 amino acids. Germline loops: CDR1 MNHEY, CDR2 SMNVEV (reference sequence). The CDR3 loop reads CASSLYDTRNTEAFF. DNA of the CDR3: TGTGCCAGCAGTTTATATGACACCCGGAACACTGAAGCTTTCTTT.

This clonotype was seen repeatedly, ten times or more. This sequence joins TRBV11-1 and TRBJ2-3, with D hard to call. Trimming stripped 0 bases from V and 11 bases from J, with 9 bases between. This CDR3 region has 12 residues. Germline lookup yields CDR1 SGHAT and CDR2 FQDESV (reference sequence). CDR3 protein: CASSLALYGQYF. As DNA, the CDR3 is TGTGCCAGCAGCTTAGCCCTGTACGGGCAGTATTTT.

In this sample, this clonotype turned up many times. The chain recombines TRBV6-1 with TRBJ1-1, with 9 nucleotides matching TRBD1. The CDR3 is 20 residues long. The germline gives CDR1 MNHNS, CDR2 SASEGT. V was clipped by 3 bases and J by 3 bases; unmatched bases: 20. Here the CDR3 DNA reads TGTGCCAGCAGTGACCGGGACAGGGTCGGTTGGGACCCCCAGGACACTGAAGCTTTCTTT. Its translation: CASSDRDRVGWDPQDTEAFF.

Concerning this clonotype: Since a much larger clone is just one base distant, this may be a read error. This chain uses TRBV5-1 with TRBJ2-1, with D tentatively TRBD2 (7 bases). CDR1 and CDR2 (germline): SGHRS, YFSETQ. The CDR3 loop spans 15 amino acids. V dropped 4 bases and J dropped 4 bases, with 15 bases sitting between them. CDR3 in DNA: TGCGCCAGCAGCCGGACAGAGGGGGGGTACAATGAGCAGTTCTTC. It encodes CASSRTEGGYNEQFF.

This clonotype has ten or more counts. The genes are TRBV11-2 and TRBJ1-3; D unclear. Trimming took 2 bases from V and 0 from J, leaving 11 bases between them. This CDR3 comprises 16 residues. Germline CDR1 is SGHAT and CDR2 is FQNNGV. This CDR3 reads CASSLLGKISGNTIYF. CDR3 DNA sequence: TGTGCCAGCAGCTTATTAGGGAAAATCTCTGGAAACACCATATATTTT.

V usage is TRBV5-1 and J usage is TRBJ2-1, with D maybe TRBD1 (7 bases). The V gene's germline CDR1 is SGHRS and CDR2 YFSETQ. The CDR3 loop spans 17 amino acids. V gave up 4 bases and J gave up 2 bases, with 19 bases separating them. CDR3 sequence (DNA): TGCGCCAGCAGCACCCCGCGGGGACAGAGACCCTACAATGAGCAGTTCTTC. Translated, it gives CASSTPRGQRPYNEQFF.